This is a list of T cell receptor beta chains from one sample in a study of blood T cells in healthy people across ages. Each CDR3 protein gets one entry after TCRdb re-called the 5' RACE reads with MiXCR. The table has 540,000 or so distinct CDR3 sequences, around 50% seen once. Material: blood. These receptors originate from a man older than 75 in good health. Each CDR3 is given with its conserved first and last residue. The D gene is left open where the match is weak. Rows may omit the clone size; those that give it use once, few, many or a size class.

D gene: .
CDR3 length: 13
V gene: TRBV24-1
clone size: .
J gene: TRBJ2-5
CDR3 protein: CATSQDNQETQYF
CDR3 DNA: TGTGCCACCAGCCAGGACAACCAGGAGACCCAGTACTTC

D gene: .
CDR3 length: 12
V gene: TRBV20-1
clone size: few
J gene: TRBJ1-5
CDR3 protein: CSAASYYQPQHF
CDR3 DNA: TGCAGTGCTGCTAGTTATTATCAGCCCCAGCATTTT

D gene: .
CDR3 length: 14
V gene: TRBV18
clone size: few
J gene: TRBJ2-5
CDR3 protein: CASSPNGPGETQYF
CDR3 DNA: TGTGCCAGCTCACCAAACGGACCGGGGGAGACCCAGTACTTC

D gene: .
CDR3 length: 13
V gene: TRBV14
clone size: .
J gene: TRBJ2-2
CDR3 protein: CASSQVVFGELFF
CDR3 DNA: TGTGCCAGCAGCCAAGTAGTTTTTGGGGAGCTGTTTTTT

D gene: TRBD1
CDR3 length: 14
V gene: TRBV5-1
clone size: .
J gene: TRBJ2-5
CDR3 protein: CASSATGDQETQYF
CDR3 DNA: TGCGCCAGCAGTGCTACAGGGGACCAAGAGACCCAGTACTTC

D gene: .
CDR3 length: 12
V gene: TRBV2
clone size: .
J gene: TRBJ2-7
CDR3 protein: CASNRDVYEQYF
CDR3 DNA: TGTGCCAGCAACCGAGACGTTTACGAGCAGTACTTC

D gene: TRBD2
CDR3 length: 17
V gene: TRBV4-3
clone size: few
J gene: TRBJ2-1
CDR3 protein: CASSRAPGTSGRNEQFF
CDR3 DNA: TGCGCCAGCAGCCGAGCCCCCGGGACTAGCGGGAGAAATGAGCAGTTCTTC

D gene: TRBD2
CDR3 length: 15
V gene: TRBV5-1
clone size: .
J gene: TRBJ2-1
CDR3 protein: CASSDRTSGSNEQFF
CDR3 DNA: TGCGCCAGCAGCGATAGGACTAGCGGGAGCAATGAGCAGTTCTTC

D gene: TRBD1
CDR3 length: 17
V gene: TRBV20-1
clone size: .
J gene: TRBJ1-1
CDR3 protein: CSAPANRRTGGNTEAFF
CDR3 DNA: TGCAGTGCTCCCGCGAATAGAAGGACAGGGGGGAACACTGAAGCTTTCTTT

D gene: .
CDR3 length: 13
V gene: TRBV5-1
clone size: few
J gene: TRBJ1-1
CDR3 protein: CASSLAQGPGAFF
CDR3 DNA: TGCGCCAGCAGCTTGGCCCAGGGCCCAGGAGCTTTCTTT

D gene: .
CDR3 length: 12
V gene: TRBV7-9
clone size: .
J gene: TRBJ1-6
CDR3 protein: CASSPGAMTLHF
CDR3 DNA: TGTGCCAGCAGCCCGGGGGCGATGACCCTCCACTTT

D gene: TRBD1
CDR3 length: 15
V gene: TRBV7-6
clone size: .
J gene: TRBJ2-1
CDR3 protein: CASSVGQGVPHEQFF
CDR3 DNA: TGTGCCAGCAGCGTAGGACAGGGGGTTCCCCATGAGCAGTTCTTC

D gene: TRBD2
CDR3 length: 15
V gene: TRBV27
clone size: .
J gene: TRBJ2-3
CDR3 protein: CASSFLAGEGDTQYF
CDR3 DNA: TGTGCCAGCAGTTTCCTAGCGGGAGAAGGAGATACGCAGTATTTT

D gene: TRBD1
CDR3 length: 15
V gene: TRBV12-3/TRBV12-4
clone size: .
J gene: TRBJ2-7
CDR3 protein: CASTSRQGITYEQYF
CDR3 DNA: TGTGCCAGCACCTCCCGACAGGGGATAACCTACGAGCAGTACTTC

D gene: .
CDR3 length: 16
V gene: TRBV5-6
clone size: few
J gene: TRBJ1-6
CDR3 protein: CASSPREASYNSPLHF
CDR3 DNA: TGTGCCAGCAGCCCGAGGGAGGCCTCCTATAATTCACCCCTCCACTTT

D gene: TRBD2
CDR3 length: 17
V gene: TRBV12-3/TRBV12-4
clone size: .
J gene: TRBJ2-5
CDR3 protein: CASSLTAVAGTQETQYF
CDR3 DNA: TGTGCCAGCAGTTTGACGGCGGTAGCGGGAACGCAAGAGACCCAGTACTTC

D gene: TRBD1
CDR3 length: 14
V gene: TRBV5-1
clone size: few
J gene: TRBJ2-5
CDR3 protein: CASSHGGTEETQYF
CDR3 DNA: TGCGCCAGCAGCCATGGTGGGACAGAAGAGACCCAGTACTTC

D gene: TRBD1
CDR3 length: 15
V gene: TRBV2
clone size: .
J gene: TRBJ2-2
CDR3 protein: CASSAGQGMAGELFF
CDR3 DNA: TGTGCCAGCTCAGCGGGACAGGGTATGGCCGGGGAGCTGTTTTTT

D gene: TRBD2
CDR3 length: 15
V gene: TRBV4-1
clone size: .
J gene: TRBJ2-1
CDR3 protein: CASSRGRALYNEQFF
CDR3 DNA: TGCGCCAGCAGCCGCGGGAGGGCTCTCTACAATGAGCAGTTCTTC

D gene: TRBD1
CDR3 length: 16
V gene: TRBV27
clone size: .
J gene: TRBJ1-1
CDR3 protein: CASSPRGQLSIEWAFF
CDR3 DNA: TGTGCCAGCAGTCCGAGGGGACAGTTGAGTATAGAGTGGGCTTTCTTT

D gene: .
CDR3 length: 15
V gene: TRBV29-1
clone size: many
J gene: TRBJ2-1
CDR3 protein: CSVEPHPGLLDEQFF
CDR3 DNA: TGCAGCGTTGAACCCCACCCCGGACTCCTCGATGAGCAGTTCTTC

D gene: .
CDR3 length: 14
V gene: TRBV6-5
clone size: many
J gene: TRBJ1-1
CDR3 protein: CASSYSWRNTEAFF
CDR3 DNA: TGTGCCAGCAGTTACTCGTGGAGGAACACTGAAGCTTTCTTT